This T cell receptor beta chain was profiled in a study of T cell responses to AZD1222 COVID-19 vaccine. The protocol was immunoSEQ multiplex PCR, while the TCRdb copy is restricted to in-frame clones and leaves out a portion. Among about 95,000 clones listed, about 89% were seen once. Per germline, CDR1 MDHEN and CDR2 SYDVKM. The CDR3 is made up of 17 amino acids. Trimming took 4 bases from V and 5 from J; bases not matched to a gene: 13. The sample here was peripheral blood, taken on day 0 of AZD1222 vaccination. This sequence originates from an adult in good health. The V call is TRBV28, the J call TRBJ2-1, with 8 bases aligning to TRBD2. The CDR3 here is CASSSLAGGSLDNEQFF. The DNA of the CDR3 is TGTGCCAGCAGTTCTCTCGCGGGGGGCTCCCTTGACAATGAGCAGTTCTTC.